This TCR beta chain comes out of a study of T cell responses to AZD1222 COVID-19 vaccine. The protocol was immunoSEQ multiplex PCR, while the TCRdb copy is restricted to in-frame clones and leaves out a portion. The table has around 120,000 clones, 92% seen once. This CDR3 has 15 residues. CDR1 and CDR2 from the germline V gene are MNHEY and SVGEGT. The ends lost 5 bases at V and 7 bases at J; junction bases unmatched: 13. Whole-study results and caveats: Across the whole spike, CD4 TCRs peaked at regions 160-218 and 743-854. Most donors were white British, females outnumbered males, and clonal diversity was possibly underestimated.

Regarding this clone: Its antigen is currently unknown.

The receptor was isolated from an adult in good health. The chain combines TRBV6-2 or TRBV6-3 with TRBJ2-7; 8 positions agree with TRBD2. Sample: peripheral blood, taken on day 0 of AZD1222 vaccination. The CDR3 loop is CASSDERGLPREQYF. Written as DNA, the CDR3 is TGTGCCAGCAGTGATGAGCGGGGGTTGCCCAGGGAGCAGTACTTC.